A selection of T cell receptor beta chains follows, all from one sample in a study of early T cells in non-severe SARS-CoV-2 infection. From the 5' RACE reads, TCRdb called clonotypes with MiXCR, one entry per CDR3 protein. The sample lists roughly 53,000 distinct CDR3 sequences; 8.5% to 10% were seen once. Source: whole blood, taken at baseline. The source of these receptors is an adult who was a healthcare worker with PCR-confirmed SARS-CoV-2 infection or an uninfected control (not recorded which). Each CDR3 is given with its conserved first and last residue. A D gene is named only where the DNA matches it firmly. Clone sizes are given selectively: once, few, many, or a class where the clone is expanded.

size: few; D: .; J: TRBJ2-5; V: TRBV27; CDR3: CASSPSLRHIGVETQYF; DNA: TGTGCCAGCAGTCCTTCCCTCCGACACATAGGGGTAGAGACCCAGTACTTC
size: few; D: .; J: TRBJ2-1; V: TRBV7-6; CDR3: CASSRPSVGPYNEQFF; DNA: TGTGCCAGCAGCCGCCCTAGCGTGGGGCCCTACAATGAGCAGTTCTTC
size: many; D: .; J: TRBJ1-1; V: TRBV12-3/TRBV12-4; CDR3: CASNPGIGVKNTEAFF; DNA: TGTGCCAGCAATCCAGGGATTGGGGTGAAGAACACTGAAGCTTTCTTT
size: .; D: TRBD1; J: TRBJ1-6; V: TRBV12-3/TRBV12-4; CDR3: CASRRTGETYNSPLHF; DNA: TGTGCCAGCAGAAGGACAGGGGAGACCTATAATTCACCCCTCCACTTT
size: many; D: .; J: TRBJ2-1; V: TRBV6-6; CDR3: CASSYKSANEQFF; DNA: TGTGCCAGCAGTTACAAGTCAGCCAATGAGCAGTTCTTC
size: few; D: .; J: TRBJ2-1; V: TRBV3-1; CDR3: CASSQQGYEQFF; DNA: TGTGCCAGCAGTCAACAGGGATATGAGCAGTTCTTC
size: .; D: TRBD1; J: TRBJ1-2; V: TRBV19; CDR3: CASSRQGLGYTF; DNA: TGTGCCAGTAGCAGACAGGGGCTCGGCTACACCTTC
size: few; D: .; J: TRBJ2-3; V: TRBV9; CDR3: CASNSPSQDTQYF; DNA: TGTGCCAGCAACTCCCCGTCGCAAGATACGCAGTATTTT
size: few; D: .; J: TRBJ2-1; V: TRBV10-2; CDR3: CASSDVGSAWNEQFF; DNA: TGCGCCAGCAGTGACGTCGGGAGTGCCTGGAATGAGCAGTTCTTC
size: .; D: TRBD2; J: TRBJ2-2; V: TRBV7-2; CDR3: CASSSTSGSMTGELFF; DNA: TGTGCCAGCAGCTCAACTAGCGGGAGTATGACCGGGGAGCTGTTTTTT
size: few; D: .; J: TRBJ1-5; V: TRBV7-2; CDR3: CASSLDWGNQPQHF; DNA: TGTGCCAGCAGCTTGGATTGGGGGAATCAGCCCCAGCATTTT
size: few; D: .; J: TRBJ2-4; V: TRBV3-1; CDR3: CASSQEGNPPGKNIQYF; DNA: TGTGCCAGCAGCCAAGAGGGGAACCCCCCGGGCAAAAACATTCAGTACTTC
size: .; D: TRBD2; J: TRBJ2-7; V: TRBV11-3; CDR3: CASSSPRDYGTSGSEQYF; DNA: TGTGCCAGCAGCTCGCCTCGGGACTATGGGACTAGCGGTTCCGAGCAGTACTTC
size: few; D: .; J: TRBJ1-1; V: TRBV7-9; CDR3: CASSFRRNTEAFF; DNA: TGTGCCAGCAGCTTCAGGAGGAACACTGAAGCTTTCTTT
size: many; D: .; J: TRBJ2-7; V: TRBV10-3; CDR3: CAIKGTESSYEQYF; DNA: TGTGCCATCAAGGGGACTGAGAGCTCCTACGAGCAGTACTTC
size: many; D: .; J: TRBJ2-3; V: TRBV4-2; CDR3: CASSQGSPSDTQYF; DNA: TGTGCCAGCAGCCAAGGGAGCCCGTCAGATACGCAGTATTTT
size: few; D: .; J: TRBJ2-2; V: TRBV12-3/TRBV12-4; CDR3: CASSFGGYTGELFF; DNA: TGTGCCAGCAGTTTTGGGGGGTACACCGGGGAGCTGTTTTTT
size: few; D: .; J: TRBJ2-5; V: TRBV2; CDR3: CASSEAWLQETQYF; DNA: TGTGCCAGCAGTGAAGCGTGGCTCCAAGAGACCCAGTACTTC
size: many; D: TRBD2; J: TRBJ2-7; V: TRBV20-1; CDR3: CSAESSGKSSYEQYF; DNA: TGCAGTGCTGAGTCTAGCGGGAAGAGCTCCTACGAGCAGTACTTC
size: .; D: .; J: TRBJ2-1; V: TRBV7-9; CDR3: CASSLSADSYNEQFF; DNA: TGTGCCAGCAGCTTATCGGCGGACTCCTACAATGAGCAGTTCTTC
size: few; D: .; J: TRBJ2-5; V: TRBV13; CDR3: CASSLKHQGGGETQYF; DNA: TGTGCCAGCAGCTTAAAGCACCAGGGAGGGGGAGAGACCCAGTACTTC
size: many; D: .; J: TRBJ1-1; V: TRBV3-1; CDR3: CASTPHANTEAFF; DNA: TGTGCCAGCACCCCACACGCGAACACTGAAGCTTTCTTT
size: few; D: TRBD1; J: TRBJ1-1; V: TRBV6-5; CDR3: CASSQGAGAEAFF; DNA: TGTGCCAGCAGCCAGGGGGCTGGAGCTGAAGCTTTCTTT
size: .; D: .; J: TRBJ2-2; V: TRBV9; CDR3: CASSVDLVSRGELFF; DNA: TGTGCCAGCAGCGTTGACCTCGTCTCGCGAGGGGAGCTGTTTTTT
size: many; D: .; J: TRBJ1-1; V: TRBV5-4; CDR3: CASSLERFTEAFF; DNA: TGTGCCAGCAGCTTGGAGAGGTTCACTGAAGCTTTCTTT
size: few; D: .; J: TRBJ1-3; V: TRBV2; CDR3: CASSERDGNTIYF; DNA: TGTGCCAGCAGTGAAAGGGATGGAAACACCATATATTTT
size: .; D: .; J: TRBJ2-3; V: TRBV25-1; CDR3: CASSEYIELATQYF; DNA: TGTGCCAGCAGTGAATATATCGAATTAGCTACGCAGTATTTT
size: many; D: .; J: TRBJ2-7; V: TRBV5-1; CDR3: CASSPGTLSYEQYF; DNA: TGCGCCAGCAGCCCCGGGACACTTTCCTACGAGCAGTACTTC
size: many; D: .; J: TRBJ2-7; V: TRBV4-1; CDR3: CASSLLLGAEQYF; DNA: TGCGCCAGCAGCCTTCTATTGGGAGCCGAGCAGTACTTC
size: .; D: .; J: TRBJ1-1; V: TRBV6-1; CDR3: CASSERFTEAFF; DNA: TGTGCCAGCAGTGAGAGGTTCACTGAAGCTTTCTTT
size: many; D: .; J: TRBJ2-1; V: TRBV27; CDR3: CASSQTPGLTRKNEQFF; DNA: TGTGCCAGCAGCCAAACTCCCGGACTGACCCGGAAGAATGAGCAGTTCTTC
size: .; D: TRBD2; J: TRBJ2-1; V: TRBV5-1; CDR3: CASSRLAGGRDEQFF; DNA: TGCGCCAGCAGCCGCCTAGCGGGGGGGCGTGATGAGCAGTTCTTC
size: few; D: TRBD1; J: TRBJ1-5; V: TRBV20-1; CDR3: CSASQDRGLPGVF; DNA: TGCAGTGCCAGCCAGGACAGGGGATTACCCGGCGTTTTT
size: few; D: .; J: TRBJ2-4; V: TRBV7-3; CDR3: CASGSGLLGRLQYF; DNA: TGTGCCAGCGGCTCAGGCCTCCTGGGTCGCCTTCAGTACTTC
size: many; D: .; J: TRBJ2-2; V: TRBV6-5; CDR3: CASSFIGTGELFF; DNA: TGTGCCAGCAGTTTCATCGGCACCGGGGAGCTGTTTTTT